The 28 T cell receptor beta chains below come from one sample, sequenced in a study of blood T cell repertoires in COVID-19. Produced via immunoSEQ multiplex PCR; TCRdb's table is partial and in-frame only. Of about 84,000 clones in the sample, over 70% were seen once. Sequenced material: peripheral blood. These receptors were taken from an elderly man with active or convalescent COVID-19.

This chain links TRBV14 with TRBJ2-1, with D perhaps TRBD2 (5 bases). This CDR3 spans 14 amino acids. V dropped 1 base and J dropped 7 bases, with 11 bases sitting between them. Germline CDR1 reads SGHDN; CDR2 reads FVKESK. CDR3 protein: CASSQVEGWNEQFF. CDR3 DNA: TGTGCCAGCAGCCAAGTTGAGGGTTGGAATGAGCAGTTCTTC.

The chain couples TRBV27 to TRBJ2-7, with D tentatively TRBD2 (5 bases). Trimming pared 5 bases from V and 6 bases from J, leaving 8 bases between. Germline V lookup: CDR1 MNHEY, CDR2 SMNVEV (reference sequence). This CDR3 region has 11 residues. The CDR3 loop is CASSLGLEQYF. As DNA, the CDR3 is TGTGCCAGCAGTCTCGGACTCGAGCAGTACTTC.

The chain joins TRBV18 to TRBJ2-2; 14 bases map to TRBD2. The CDR3 extends over 17 amino acids. Germline V gene lookup returns CDR1 KGHSH and CDR2 LQKENI. The junction had 6 bases not matched to a gene; V was cut back by 6 bases and J by 3 bases. The CDR3 is CASSRKGLAGDTGELFF. The DNA of the CDR3 is TGTGCCAGCTCCCGAAAGGGACTAGCGGGGGACACCGGGGAGCTGTTTTTT.

This clone was counted a single time. The chain recombines TRBV5-6 with TRBJ2-1; 13 nucleotides match TRBD2. The CDR3 runs 16 residues. The V gene's germline CDR1 is SGHDT and CDR2 YYEEEE. Trimming at V came to 2 bases and at J to 6 bases, leaving 5 bases not matched to a gene. Here the CDR3 reads CASSLAGLAGFNEQFF. The DNA for the CDR3 is TGTGCCAGCAGCTTAGCGGGACTAGCGGGATTCAATGAGCAGTTCTTC.

The V and J genes are TRBV7-2 and TRBJ2-1; possibly TRBD2 for D (5 bases). With 2 bases removed from V and 5 bases from J, the gap between germline ends came to 10 bases. The CDR3 totals 14 residues. In germline, CDR1 is SGHTA, CDR2 FQGNSA. CDR3 sequence (DNA): TGTGCCAGCAGCTTATACGGGATCCACAATGAGCAGTTCTTC. Translating gives CASSLYGIHNEQFF.

The sample holds one count of this clone. This rearrangement joins TRBV5-1 to TRBJ2-7; possible D gene TRBD2, 5 bases. The germline V and J ends were trimmed by 4 bases and 5 bases, with 16 bases remaining between them. The CDR3 is 14 amino acids. The germline V gene encodes CDR1 SGHRS and CDR2 YFSETQ. The CDR3 DNA is TGCGCCAGCAGCCGGATACCGGGATGGGACGAGCAGTACTTC. Amino acids: CASSRIPGWDEQYF.

The V call is TRBV9, the J call TRBJ1-1, with D possibly being TRBD1 (5 bases). The germline V gene encodes CDR1 SGDLS and CDR2 YYNGEE. The CDR3 is made up of 15 amino acids. V gave up 4 bases and J gave up 6 bases, with 19 bases separating them. The CDR3 here is CASSSQSGGVPEAFF. CDR3 nucleotides: TGTGCCAGCAGCTCACAATCCGGGGGGGTCCCTGAAGCTTTCTTT.

The chain recombines TRBV5-5 with TRBJ1-4, with TRBD1 as a possible D gene (5 bases). The CDR3 is made up of 14 amino acids. Germline CDR1 SGHKS, CDR2 YYEKEE (reference sequence). The ends were cut back, 4 bases at V and 7 bases at J, with 14 bases in the middle. CDR3 protein: CASSRVGAVEKLFF. CDR3 DNA sequence: TGTGCCAGCAGCCGAGTAGGGGCAGTTGAAAAACTGTTTTTT.

The rearrangement joins TRBV9 to TRBJ1-2, with 8 bases lining up with TRBD1. CDR1 is SGDLS and CDR2 is YYNGEE in the germline V gene. This CDR3 contains 15 residues. V was clipped by 4 bases and J by 6 bases; unmatched bases: 11. CDR3 sequence: CASSSDRAPSDGYTF. CDR3 bases: TGTGCCAGCAGCTCGGACAGGGCACCTTCTGATGGCTACACCTTC.

This sequence joins TRBV19 and TRBJ2-5; TRBD2 matches 8 bases. The CDR3 runs 15 residues. V lost 3 bases to trimming and J lost 5 bases; unmatched junction nucleotides: 8. Per germline, CDR1 LNHDA and CDR2 SQIVND (reference sequence). CDR3 nucleotide sequence: TGTGCCAGTAGTATTGTCGGGGGGGTCAAGGAGACCCAGTACTTC. Amino acid sequence: CASSIVGGVKETQYF. Drawing the rest from reference TRBV19 and TRBJ2-5, the complete variable domain is DGGITQSPKYLFRKEGQNVTLSCEQNLNHDAMYWYRQDPGQGLRLIYYSQIVNDFQKGDIAEGYSVSREKKESFPLTVTSAQKNPTAFYLCASSIVGGVKETQYFGPGTRLLVL.

V gene TRBV10-3 combines with J gene TRBJ1-2; no clear D gene. The CDR3 is 13 amino acids. V was cut by 0 bases and J by 8 bases, with 10 bases left in between. The V gene's germline CDR1 is ENHRY and CDR2 SYGVKD. DNA for the CDR3: TGTGCCATCAGTGAGTCGGGAGGGCGAGGCTACACCTTC. Its translation is CAISESGGRGYTF.

The rearrangement uses TRBV28 and TRBJ2-7; 10 bases line up with TRBD2. The CDR3 contains 18 residues. Germline V lookup: CDR1 MDHEN, CDR2 SYDVKM. V shed 6 bases, J shed 0 bases, and the junction held 14 bases outside the gene matches. CDR3 nucleotides: TGTGCCAGCAGAATAGACAATAGCGGGAGGTTTAGCTCCTACGAGCAGTACTTC. Translation gives CASRIDNSGRFSSYEQYF.

This rearrangement joins TRBV27 to TRBJ1-1; no clear D gene. Germline loops: CDR1 MNHEY, CDR2 SMNVEV (reference sequence). Trimming took 3 bases from V and 1 from J, leaving 6 bases between them. The CDR3 is made up of 13 amino acids. Here the CDR3 DNA reads TGTGCCAGCAGTTTTCGGGAGAACACTGAAGCTTTCTTT. Translated, it gives CASSFRENTEAFF.

This chain joins TRBV19 and TRBJ1-4, with D perhaps TRBD1 (6 bases). The CDR3 has 13 amino acids. Germline V gene lookup returns CDR1 LNHDA and CDR2 SQIVND (reference sequence). The V gene lost 3 bases and the J gene lost 10 bases, with 12 bases spanning the gap. The chain's CDR3 is CASSMGLGGKLFF. DNA of the CDR3: TGTGCCAGTAGTATGGGTTTAGGGGGAAAACTGTTTTTT.

In DNA, the CDR3 is TGTGCCAGCAAGCAGGGGTGGTACTATGGCTACACCTTC. As protein: CASKQGWYYGYTF. The rearrangement uses TRBV5-8 and TRBJ1-2; tentative D call: TRBD1 (6 bases). The CDR3 contains 13 residues. The V end was cut by 6 bases, the J end by 3 bases, with 12 bases between. CDR1 SGHTS and CDR2 YDEGEE come from the germline V gene.

Details on this clone: The junction does not match germline at one end; this may be a read error. The DNA for the CDR3 is TGTGCCAGCTCACCAGGGCGGGGGCAGGTCTTC. It is translated as CASSPGRGQVF. The chain couples TRBV18 to TRBJ2-7, with D possibly TRBD2 on 7 matching bases. CDR1 is KGHSH, CDR2 LQKENI, per germline. The CDR3 is 11 residues long. The full variable domain, in which reference TRBV18 and TRBJ2-7 provide the parts outside the CDR3, is NAGVMQNPRHLVRRRGQEARLRCSPMKGHSHVYWYRQLPEEGLKFMVYLQKENIIDESGMPKERFSAEFPKEGPSILRIQQVVRGDSAAYFCASSPGRGQVFGPGTRLTVT.

J is TRBJ1-4 and V is TRBV5-6; TRBD1 might be the D (6 bases). This CDR3 contains 14 residues. CDR1 and CDR2 from the germline V gene are SGHDT and YYEEEE. V was trimmed by 0 bases and J by 7 bases, leaving 10 bases between them. The CDR3 region is CASSLGGQGEKLFF. For the CDR3, the DNA is TGTGCCAGCAGCTTGGGGGGGCAAGGTGAAAAACTGTTTTTT. The whole variable domain, filled in from reference TRBV5-6 and TRBJ1-4, reads DAGVTQSPTHLIKTRGQQVTLRCSPKSGHDTVSWYQQALGQGPQFIFQYYEEEERQRGNFPDRFSGHQFPNYSSELNVNALLLGDSALYLCASSLGGQGEKLFFGSGTQLSVL.

V is TRBV4-3 and J is TRBJ1-6; D uncertain. Deletions cut 3 bases from V and 0 bases from J, with 9 bases between. There are 16 residues in the CDR3. Per germline, CDR1 LGHNA and CDR2 YSLEER. CDR3 DNA: TGCGCCAGCAGCCAGCGGCCTAGCTCCTATAATTCACCCCTCCACTTT. This translates into CASSQRPSSYNSPLHF.

This clone was seen a handful of times. The chain recombines TRBV19 with TRBJ1-2; 7 bases map to TRBD1. CDR1 is LNHDA, CDR2 SQIVND, per germline (reference sequence). The CDR3 consists of 15 residues. V lost 3 bases, J lost 4 bases, and 8 bases stayed unmatched. CDR3 coding DNA: TGTGCCAGTAGTATGACGCGCAGGGGGTCCTATGGCTACACCTTC. Protein sequence: CASSMTRRGSYGYTF.

The chain is built from TRBV28 and TRBJ2-7; 7 bases are shared with TRBD2. With V trimmed by 1 base and J by 2 bases, 5 bases remained unmatched. CDR3 length: 15 amino acids. CDR1 is MDHEN and CDR2 is SYDVKM in the germline V gene. The CDR3 bases are TGTGCCAGCAGTTTATCGGGGGGTGCCCCCTACGAGCAGTACTTC. It translates to CASSLSGGAPYEQYF.

The chain has TRBV7-3 and TRBJ2-1; TRBD2 agrees at 13 bases. The V gene end was trimmed by 4 bases and the J gene end by 6 bases; junction bases not matched to a gene: 3. This CDR3 is built from 15 residues. From germline, CDR1 is SGHTA and CDR2 FQGTGA. CDR3 in amino acids: CASSSGLAGVNEQFF. The CDR3 DNA follows: TGTGCCAGCAGCTCCGGACTAGCGGGGGTCAATGAGCAGTTCTTC.

The chain recombines TRBV7-9 with TRBJ1-2, with TRBD1 identical over 7 bases. The junction had 8 bases not matched to a gene; V was cut back by 3 bases and J by 4 bases. In germline, CDR1 is SEHNR, CDR2 FQNEAQ (reference sequence). This CDR3 spans 15 amino acids. CDR3 DNA sequence: TGTGCCAGCAGCTTGGGTGGGACAGCGACCTATGGCTACACCTTC. Its translation: CASSLGGTATYGYTF.

The gene calls are TRBV5-4 and TRBJ1-2, with 7 bases fitting TRBD1. The V segment lost 3 bases and the J segment 3 bases; nucleotides outside the gene matches: 11. Germline-derived CDR1 and CDR2 are SGHNT and YYREEE (reference sequence). This CDR3 is 16 amino acids long. CDR3 bases: TGTGCCAGCAGCTCCTCGAAGGACAGGAGTTACTATGGCTACACCTTC. This gives the protein CASSSSKDRSYYGYTF.

A single count supports this clone. The rearrangement joins TRBV5-1 to TRBJ1-4; D gene ambiguous. Trimming removed 0 bases at V and 6 bases at J, with 9 bases between. CDR3 size: 14 residues. In germline, CDR1 is SGHRS, CDR2 YFSETQ. As DNA, the CDR3 is TGCGCCAGCAGCTTGGGCGGGGTTGATGAAAAACTGTTTTTT. It is translated as CASSLGGVDEKLFF.

This clone was found once. The chain employs TRBV5-1 and TRBJ1-4; 7 bases are shared with TRBD1. Germline V gene data show CDR1 as SGHRS and CDR2 as YFSETQ. The V gene end was trimmed by 6 bases and the J gene end by 1 base; junction bases not matched to a gene: 9. The CDR3 runs 16 residues. The CDR3 protein is CASTLTGRLTNEKLFF. The CDR3 DNA reads as TGCGCCAGCACCCTGACAGGGAGGTTAACTAATGAAAAACTGTTTTTT.

The rearrangement joins TRBV5-1 to TRBJ2-1, with a tentative D call TRBD1 (5 bases). Germline assignment: CDR1 SGHRS and CDR2 YFSETQ. CDR3 length: 17 amino acids. The V gene lost 2 bases and the J gene lost 1 base, with 16 bases spanning the gap. CDR3 sequence (DNA): TGCGCCAGCAGCTTTGACAGAAATTCTGCTTCCTACAATGAGCAGTTCTTC. It specifies CASSFDRNSASYNEQFF. Filled out from reference TRBV5-1 and TRBJ2-1, the complete variable domain reads KAGVTQTPRYLIKTRGQQVTLSCSPISGHRSVSWYQQTPGQGLQFLFEYFSETQRNKGNFPGRFSGRQFSNSRSEMNVSTLELGDSALYLCASSFDRNSASYNEQFFGPGTRLTVL.

The chain employs TRBV27 and TRBJ1-3; 9 bases fit TRBD1. The CDR3 spans 16 residues. Trimming at V came to 6 bases and at J to 0 bases, leaving 6 bases not matched to a gene. Per the germline V gene, CDR1 is MNHEY and CDR2 is SMNVEV (reference sequence). CDR3 amino acids: CASRQQGAFSGNTIYF. For the CDR3, the DNA is TGTGCCAGCAGACAACAGGGGGCTTTCTCTGGAAACACCATATATTTT.

The chain is built from TRBV9 and TRBJ2-5, with 10 bases matching TRBD2. J was trimmed by 3 bases and V by 3 bases; bases with no gene match: 2. Germline V gene data show CDR1 as SGDLS and CDR2 as YYNGEE. There are 14 residues in the CDR3. CDR3 sequence reads: CASSALAGEETQYF. The CDR3 bases are TGTGCCAGCAGCGCCCTAGCGGGAGAAGAGACCCAGTACTTC.